These 9 T cell receptor beta chains originate from one sample sequenced in a study of blood T cell repertoires in COVID-19. The repertoire was sequenced with immunoSEQ multiplex PCR; TCRdb's copy has only in-frame clones and lacks some. Here the sample spans around 190,000 clones, around 84% being singletons. The sequencing sample was made of peripheral blood. These TCRs come from a woman older than 75 with acute or convalescent COVID-19.

This clone was seen only once. This chain joins TRBV19 and TRBJ2-5, with TRBD2 matching 14 bases. This CDR3 spans 15 amino acids. Germline V gene lookup returns CDR1 LNHDA and CDR2 SQIVND (reference sequence). V was pared by 4 bases and J by 3 bases, with 1 base of the junction left unmatched. In DNA form, the CDR3 reads TGTGCCAGTAGTACGGGACTAGCGGGAGAAGAGACCCAGTACTTC. This translates into CASSTGLAGEETQYF.

This chain links TRBV7-2 with TRBJ1-4; D is possibly TRBD1 (5 bases). V lost 3 bases and J lost 7, with 12 bases in between. This CDR3 contains 14 residues. Looked up from germline, CDR1 is SGHTA and CDR2 is FQGNSA. The CDR3 sequence is CASSLGGVGEKLFF. The CDR3 DNA reads as TGTGCCAGCAGCTTGGGGGGGGTGGGTGAAAAACTGTTTTTT.

About this clone: This same CDR3 is encoded by further DNA sequences in the sample. J is TRBJ2-5 and V is TRBV3-1 (or the pseudogene TRBV3-2); D is unresolved. Germline loops: CDR1 LGHDT, CDR2 YNNKEL (reference sequence). V gave up 0 bases and J gave up 6 bases, with 5 bases separating them. This CDR3 is 12 amino acids long. CDR3 sequence: CASSQDEKTQYF. CDR3 DNA sequence: TGTGCCAGCAGCCAAGATGAGAAGACCCAGTACTTC.

CDR3 sequence: CASSQLGGSTDTQYF. The CDR3 nucleotides are TGCGCCAGCAGCCAATTAGGGGGAAGCACAGATACGCAGTATTTT. The V call is TRBV4-3, the J call TRBJ2-3; a weak D match, TRBD1 (6 bases). V lost 2 bases to trimming and J lost 0 bases, with 9 bases between them. The CDR3 is made up of 15 amino acids. The germline V gene has CDR1 LGHNA and CDR2 YSLEER.

The CDR3 protein is CASSQGTGTGELFF. CDR3 DNA sequence: TGTGCCAGCAGCCAGGGGACAGGGACCGGGGAGCTGTTTTTT. This chain joins TRBV3-1 (or the pseudogene TRBV3-2) and TRBJ2-2; 9 bases map to TRBD1. This CDR3 comprises 14 residues. Trimming cost V 3 bases and J 5 bases; bases outside gene matches: 1. Germline CDR1 reads LGHDT; CDR2 reads YNNKEL (reference sequence).

Regarding this clone: This specimen includes other DNA sequences encoding the same CDR3. The genes are TRBV28 and TRBJ1-6; 8 bases fit TRBD1. Germline V gene data show CDR1 as MDHEN and CDR2 as SYDVKM. The CDR3 is 15 amino acids. The trim removed 2 bases at V and 7 bases at J, leaving 4 bases unmatched. CDR3 bases: TGTGCCAGCAGTTTAGGACAGGGTGGGAATTCACCCCTCCACTTT. This translates into CASSLGQGGNSPLHF.

The V call is TRBV30, the J call TRBJ2-1; D might be TRBD2 (5 bases). The CDR3 loop spans 13 amino acids. Trimming took 3 bases from V and 15 from J, leaving 21 bases between them. CDR1 and CDR2 (germline): GTSNPN, SVGIG (reference sequence). The CDR3 sequence is CAWRLQASSVAFF. The CDR3 bases are TGTGCCTGGAGATTACAAGCTAGCTCGGTGGCGTTCTTC.

The CDR3 coding sequence is TGTGCCAGCAGCCCCCTGGGACTAGCGGGAGACTACGAGCAGTACTTC. Translation: CASSPLGLAGDYEQYF. The chain has TRBV9 and TRBJ2-7; 14 bases are a match to TRBD2. CDR3 length: 16 amino acids. Trimming cost V 4 bases and J 3 bases; bases outside gene matches: 6. The germline CDR1 and CDR2 sequences are SGDLS and YYNGEE.

V and J are TRBV5-1 and TRBJ2-4; 8 bases are a match to TRBD1. Germline CDR1 is SGHRS and CDR2 is YFSETQ. V shed 4 bases and J 1 base; nucleotides not matched to a gene: 7. The CDR3 is 16 amino acids. CDR3 DNA: TGCGCCAGCAGCGTCGGACAGGGCGGCGCCAAAAACATTCAGTACTTC. Protein sequence: CASSVGQGGAKNIQYF.